Listed here are 15 T cell receptor beta chains from one sample, sequenced in a study of blood T cell repertoires in COVID-19. The protocol was immunoSEQ multiplex PCR, while the TCRdb copy is restricted to in-frame clones and leaves out a portion. The repertoire holds fewer than 110,000 clones, with roughly 90% as singletons. The sample taken for sequencing was peripheral blood. The receptors were sampled from a man between 40 and 49 years old with active or convalescent COVID-19.

The chain combines TRBV5-4 with TRBJ2-2, with TRBD2 matching over 11 bases. V trimming: 2 bases; J trimming: 1 base; junction bases outside the gene matches: 1. Germline V CDR1 and CDR2: SGHNT, YYREEE (reference sequence). CDR3 length: 16 residues. The CDR3 here is CASSLGLAGNTGELFF. The CDR3 bases are TGTGCCAGCAGCTTAGGACTAGCGGGGAACACCGGGGAGCTGTTTTTT.

The chain couples TRBV7-2 to TRBJ1-2, with D unresolved. The V and J ends lost 0 bases and 2 bases respectively, with 7 bases between them. Germline V CDR1 and CDR2: SGHTA, FQGNSA. This CDR3 region has 14 residues. CDR3 DNA sequence: TGTGCCAGCAGCTTAGCAGTCAGAAACTATGGCTACACCTTC. It codes for CASSLAVRNYGYTF.

This clone was counted only a few times. V usage is TRBV18 and J usage is TRBJ2-1; the D gene is possibly TRBD2 (5 bases). The V end was cut by 6 bases, the J end by 8 bases, with 11 bases between. Germline assignment: CDR1 KGHSH and CDR2 LQKENI. This CDR3 has 12 residues. CDR3 in amino acids: CASSGGGHEQFF. In DNA form, the CDR3 reads TGTGCCAGCTCTGGAGGTGGCCATGAGCAGTTCTTC. The full variable domain, in which reference TRBV18 and TRBJ2-1 provide the parts outside the CDR3, is NAGVMQNPRHLVRRRGQEARLRCSPMKGHSHVYWYRQLPEEGLKFMVYLQKENIIDESGMPKERFSAEFPKEGPSILRIQQVVRGDSAAYFCASSGGGHEQFFGPGTRLTVL.

The chain has TRBV5-4 and TRBJ1-1; 9 nucleotides match TRBD1. From germline, CDR1 is SGHNT and CDR2 YYREEE (reference sequence). The CDR3 totals 16 residues. Trimming took 1 base from V and 4 from J; bases not matched to a gene: 8. The CDR3, as DNA: TGTGCCAGCAGCTTGAGGGGGACAGGGTTTGGCACTGAAGCTTTCTTT. Protein sequence: CASSLRGTGFGTEAFF.

The rearrangement links TRBV7-2 to TRBJ2-1; 11 positions match TRBD2. Losses at the gene ends were 3 bases for V and 2 bases for J; bases not matched to a gene: 3. The CDR3 extends over 16 amino acids. Germline V gene data show CDR1 as SGHTA and CDR2 as FQGNSA. CDR3 bases: TGTGCCAGCAGCTTGATGACTAGCGGGGCCTACAATGAGCAGTTCTTC. Translating it yields CASSLMTSGAYNEQFF.

The V and J genes are TRBV5-1 and TRBJ2-7, with 8 bases lining up with TRBD1. J lost 4 bases, V lost 5 bases, and 8 bases had no gene match. The CDR3 has 14 residues. Germline CDR1 and CDR2: SGHRS and YFSETQ. CDR3 nucleotides: TGCGCCAGCAGAAGCCCGGGACAGGCATACGAGCAGTACTTC. Amino acids: CASRSPGQAYEQYF.

The chain has TRBV19 and TRBJ1-2, with 7 bases aligning to TRBD1. The J segment lost 3 bases and the V segment lost 11 bases, leaving 3 bases of the junction unmatched. CDR1 is LNHDA, CDR2 SQIVND, per germline (reference sequence). CDR3 size: 11 residues. The CDR3 DNA is TGTGCCGGAGGACAGGACTATGGCTACACCTTC. Protein sequence: CAGGQDYGYTF.

The rearrangement uses TRBV28 and TRBJ1-1; unclear D gene. There are 11 residues in the CDR3. Trimming pared 7 bases from V and 3 bases from J, leaving 6 bases between. The V gene's germline CDR1 is MDHEN and CDR2 SYDVKM. Here the CDR3 reads CASTGYTEAFF. CDR3 DNA: TGTGCCAGCACGGGGTACACTGAAGCTTTCTTT.

The chain combines TRBV29-1 with TRBJ2-3, with 8 bases that match TRBD1. The CDR3 totals 15 residues. V was clipped by 0 bases and J by 5 bases; unmatched bases: 7. The V gene's germline CDR1 is SQVTM and CDR2 ANQGSEA. This chain's CDR3 is CSVEDLTGEVDTQYF. The CDR3 DNA follows: TGCAGCGTTGAAGACCTGACAGGGGAGGTAGATACGCAGTATTTT.

This clone was counted only a few times. V gene TRBV6-5 combines with J gene TRBJ2-2; D is unresolved. The CDR3 has 12 amino acids. CDR1 is MNHEY, CDR2 SVGAGI, per germline. V was trimmed by 5 bases and J by 5 bases, leaving 6 bases between them. The CDR3 region is CASSPTTGELFF. In DNA form, the CDR3 reads TGTGCCAGCAGTCCAACTACCGGGGAGCTGTTTTTT.

CDR3 protein: CASSYRDRGYEQYF. The CDR3, as DNA: TGTGCCAGCAGTTACCGGGACAGGGGCTACGAGCAGTACTTC. The chain employs TRBV6-5 and TRBJ2-7; TRBD1 agrees at 10 bases. With V trimmed by 2 bases and J by 3 bases, 1 base remained unmatched. The germline V gene encodes CDR1 MNHEY and CDR2 SVGAGI. The CDR3 length is 14 residues.

The chain links TRBV24-1 to TRBJ1-4, with 9 bases matching TRBD1. The V gene's germline CDR1 is KGHDR and CDR2 SFDVKD. Unmatched junction bases numbered 4, after V lost 4 bases and J lost 5 bases. The length of the CDR3 is 15 residues. Here the CDR3 reads CATSDHGTGNEKLFF. The CDR3 nucleotides are TGTGCCACCAGTGACCATGGGACAGGGAATGAAAAACTGTTTTTT.

The chain uses TRBV11-2 and TRBJ2-7; D is possibly TRBD1 (6 bases). Germline CDR1 and CDR2: SGHAT and FQNNGV. Trimming stripped 3 bases from V and 5 bases from J, with 14 bases between. The CDR3 runs 14 residues. The CDR3 bases are TGTGCCAGCAGCTTTAGCAGGGGTTTACACGAGCAGTACTTC. This translates into CASSFSRGLHEQYF. Together with reference TRBV11-2 and TRBJ2-7, the CDR3 gives the full variable domain: EAGVAQSPRYKIIEKRQSVAFWCNPISGHATLYWYQQILGQGPKLLIQFQNNGVVDDSQLPKDRFSAERLKGVDSTLKIQPAKLEDSAVYLCASSFSRGLHEQYFGPGTRLTVT.

The V and J genes are TRBV5-1 and TRBJ1-5; the D is unclear. V was cut by 2 bases and J by 0 bases, with 9 bases left in between. This CDR3 spans 15 amino acids. Germline V CDR1 and CDR2: SGHRS, YFSETQ. CDR3 in DNA: TGCGCCAGCAGCTTTGGAGAGGGTAGCAATCAGCCCCAGCATTTT. Protein: CASSFGEGSNQPQHF. The full variable domain, completed using reference TRBV5-1 and TRBJ1-5, is KAGVTQTPRYLIKTRGQQVTLSCSPISGHRSVSWYQQTPGQGLQFLFEYFSETQRNKGNFPGRFSGRQFSNSRSEMNVSTLELGDSALYLCASSFGEGSNQPQHFGDGTRLSIL.

The chain combines TRBV10-3 with TRBJ2-7, with D perhaps TRBD1 (6 bases). This CDR3 has 12 amino acids. V lost 5 bases, J lost 4 bases, and 9 bases lay in between. Per the germline V gene, CDR1 is ENHRY and CDR2 is SYGVKD. The CDR3: CAISTTGYEQYF. The CDR3 DNA reads as TGTGCCATCAGTACAACAGGGTACGAGCAGTACTTC.